This is a list of T cell receptor beta chains from one sample in a study of early T cells in non-severe SARS-CoV-2 infection. TCRdb reanalysed the 5' RACE reads using MiXCR and keeps one entry per CDR3 protein. In the table there are some 54,000 distinct CDR3 sequences, roughly 9.7% of which are singletons. The sample taken for sequencing was whole blood. These receptors were taken from an adult who was a healthcare worker with PCR-confirmed SARS-CoV-2 infection or an uninfected control (not recorded which). Each CDR3 is given with its conserved first and last residue. A D gene is named only where the DNA matches it firmly. Clone size is stated in some rows and not others, as once, few, many or a class when expanded.

d_gene: TRBD2; j_gene: TRBJ2-1; abundance: many; v_gene: TRBV6-6; CDR3aa: CASSYSIAGLNNEQFF; CDR3nt: TGTGCCAGCAGTTACTCGATAGCGGGGCTTAACAATGAGCAGTTCTTC
d_gene: NA; j_gene: TRBJ2-1; abundance: few; v_gene: TRBV20-1; CDR3aa: CSGSRLYNEQFF; CDR3nt: TGCAGTGGGTCCCGGCTATACAATGAGCAGTTCTTC
d_gene: NA; j_gene: TRBJ1-3; abundance: few; v_gene: TRBV3-1; CDR3aa: CASSQGGGRDSGNTIYF; CDR3nt: TGTGCCAGCAGCCAAGGTGGGGGCCGAGACTCTGGAAACACCATATATTTT
d_gene: TRBD1; j_gene: TRBJ2-5; abundance: many; v_gene: TRBV6-5; CDR3aa: CASSYGRGSQETQYF; CDR3nt: TGTGCCAGCAGTTACGGCAGGGGGTCCCAAGAGACCCAGTACTTC
d_gene: NA; j_gene: TRBJ2-3; abundance: NA; v_gene: TRBV20-1; CDR3aa: CSAMGLAKPPRALNTQYF; CDR3nt: TGCAGTGCTATGGGACTGGCGAAGCCCCCCCGAGCTCTAAATACGCAGTATTTT
d_gene: NA; j_gene: TRBJ2-7; abundance: NA; v_gene: TRBV20-1; CDR3aa: CTARGRGGYEQYF; CDR3nt: TGCACCGCTAGAGGCAGGGGGGGCTACGAGCAGTACTTC
d_gene: NA; j_gene: TRBJ1-4; abundance: many; v_gene: TRBV30; CDR3aa: CAWSVLSGEGKLFF; CDR3nt: TGTGCCTGGAGTGTACTCTCAGGTGAAGGAAAACTGTTTTTT
d_gene: NA; j_gene: TRBJ2-7; abundance: many; v_gene: TRBV10-1; CDR3aa: CASPDYEQYF; CDR3nt: TGCGCCAGCCCCGACTACGAGCAGTACTTC
d_gene: NA; j_gene: TRBJ2-1; abundance: few; v_gene: TRBV6-5; CDR3aa: CATYGRRGNEQFF; CDR3nt: TGTGCCACATACGGGCGAAGAGGGAATGAGCAGTTCTTC
d_gene: NA; j_gene: TRBJ1-3; abundance: many; v_gene: TRBV7-2; CDR3aa: CASSSNPAASGNTIYF; CDR3nt: TGTGCCAGCAGCTCTAACCCGGCGGCGTCTGGAAACACCATATATTTT